This T cell receptor (beta chain) originates from a study of shared clonotypes between healthy human individuals. Study-wide results and caveats: In having few donors, the study represented limited genetic and exposure-history diversity.

The study drew its donors from healthy HIV-negative adults without recent acute infections or vaccinations. Caucasian adults living in Nashville, Tennessee, provided all samples. The study separated CD4+ cells into CD45RA+ naive and CD45RA-negative memory subsets. Sequencing was performed with immunoSEQ multiplex PCR; in TCRdb, only in-frame clones are kept and a portion is missing. Of around 1.1 million clones detected, about four fifths appear once; the ten largest clones hold roughly 0.61%. A note on this clone: Its antigen is undetermined.

In germline, CDR1 is SGHRS, CDR2 YFSETQ. With 0 bases removed from V and 4 bases from J, the gap between germline ends came to 13 bases. The CDR3 consists of 15 residues. The rearrangement links TRBV5-1 to TRBJ1-2; D gene uncertain. The sample comprised memory CD4+ T cells from PBMCs. Subset denoted: CD45RA-negative fraction. The sequence was collected from a man in his late teens or twenties in good health. Some clones in this sample may be carry-over from other donors' samples. The CDR3 nucleotides are TGCGCCAGCAGCTTGGCCGTGGAACAGACCTATGGCTACACCTTC. Translated, it gives CASSLAVEQTYGYTF.